Listed below are T cell receptor beta chains from one sample, sequenced in a study of T cell responses to AZD1222 COVID-19 vaccine. Sequenced by immunoSEQ multiplex PCR; TCRdb stores in-frame clones only, minus some. Seen here are tens of thousands of clones, less than 90% observed once, and the top ten hold roughly 19%. This material consisted of peripheral blood, taken on day 0 of AZD1222 vaccination. Every receptor here comes from an adult in good health. CDR3s include the opening cysteine and the closing phenylalanine or tryptophan. D genes are given only for firm matches. Size is omitted from some rows. Given values are once, few, many or a class for expanded clones.

TRBV25-1,TRBD1,NA,TRBJ2-2,CASSKSGQGLTGELFF,TGTGCCAGCAGTAAATCGGGACAGGGCCTTACCGGGGAGCTGTTTTTT
TRBV20-1,NA,NA,TRBJ1-2,CSARGEDGYTF,TGCAGTGCTAGGGGCGAGGATGGCTACACCTTC
TRBV11-3,NA,NA,TRBJ1-1,CASSPDSQDWAFF,TGTGCCAGCAGCCCTGACAGCCAGGATTGGGCTTTCTTT
TRBV7-2,TRBD2,NA,TRBJ2-5,CASSLVLAGGTQYF,TGTGCCAGCAGCTTAGTCCTAGCGGGGGGGACCCAGTACTTC
TRBV11-2,NA,few,TRBJ2-7,CASSLESYEQYF,TGTGCCAGCAGCTTAGAGAGTTACGAGCAGTACTTC
TRBV12-3/TRBV12-4,NA,once,TRBJ2-7,CASSTGLLYEQYF,TGTGCCAGCAGCACGGGACTGCTATACGAGCAGTACTTC
TRBV9,TRBD1,NA,TRBJ1-3,CASSVDLDRTFSSGNTIYF,TGTGCCAGCAGCGTAGATTTGGACAGGACTTTTTCCTCTGGAAACACCATATATTTT
TRBV27,TRBD2,NA,TRBJ2-1,CASKVLTLAVSYNEQFF,TGTGCCAGCAAAGTCCTCACTCTAGCGGTATCCTACAATGAGCAGTTCTTC
TRBV27,NA,few,TRBJ1-4,CASSLRQGWDGKLFF,TGTGCCAGCAGTTTACGGCAGGGCTGGGATGGAAAACTGTTTTTT
TRBV30,NA,NA,TRBJ1-3,CAWSVLAPSGNTIYF,TGTGCCTGGAGTGTACTCGCCCCCTCTGGAAACACCATATATTTT
TRBV4-1,NA,NA,TRBJ1-1,CASSHTRDTLNTEAFF,TGCGCCAGCAGCCACACCCGAGACACACTGAACACTGAAGCTTTCTTT
TRBV24-1,NA,once,TRBJ1-3,CATSDSSGNTIYF,TGTGCCACCAGTGATAGCTCTGGAAACACCATATATTTT
TRBV19,NA,NA,TRBJ1-5,CASSIAGLSNQPQHF,TGTGCCAGTAGTATTGCAGGGTTAAGCAATCAGCCCCAGCATTTT
TRBV18,TRBD2,NA,TRBJ2-1,CASSSTSGRGEQFF,TGTGCCAGCTCATCAACTAGCGGGCGGGGTGAGCAGTTCTTC
TRBV7-6,NA,NA,TRBJ1-1,CASSTGSFTEAFF,TGTGCCAGCAGCACAGGGTCGTTCACTGAAGCTTTCTTT
TRBV5-1,TRBD1,NA,TRBJ1-6,CASSVGQGLNSPLHF,TGCGCCAGCAGCGTAGGACAGGGCCTTAATTCACCCCTCCACTTT
TRBV11-3,NA,NA,TRBJ2-3,CASSPGGPGDTQYF,TGTGCCAGCAGCCCCGGTGGACCTGGGGATACGCAGTATTTT
TRBV19,NA,NA,TRBJ1-5,CASRNAAGEAQHF,TGTGCCAGTAGAAACGCGGCTGGAGAGGCCCAGCATTTT
TRBV7-9,NA,NA,TRBJ2-4,CASSLDVPKNIQYF,TGTGCCAGCAGCTTAGATGTTCCCAAAAACATTCAGTACTTC
TRBV11-2,NA,NA,TRBJ2-6,CASSPAALEANVLTF,TGTGCCAGCAGCCCCGCAGCGTTGGAGGCCAACGTCCTGACTTTC
TRBV6-5,NA,NA,TRBJ1-2,CASRRQITYGYTF,TGTGCCAGCAGGCGACAGATTACCTATGGCTACACCTTC
TRBV6-5,NA,few,TRBJ1-5,CASRVGSYSNQPQHF,TGTGCCAGCAGAGTAGGGAGCTATAGCAATCAGCCCCAGCATTTT
TRBV3-1/TRBV3-2,NA,NA,TRBJ2-7,CASSQAGLTYEQYF,TGTGCCAGCAGCCAAGCGGGCCTCACCTACGAGCAGTACTTC
TRBV6-2/TRBV6-3,NA,NA,TRBJ2-5,CASSPGPGTQYF,TGTGCCAGCAGCCCAGGCCCAGGGACCCAGTACTTC
TRBV19,TRBD1,few,TRBJ2-1,CASSIDAGGTYNEQFF,TGTGCCAGTAGTATAGATGCAGGGGGTACGTACAATGAGCAGTTCTTC
TRBV19,NA,NA,TRBJ2-1,CASSSDRSSYNEQFF,TGTGCCAGTAGCTCCGACAGAAGCTCCTACAATGAGCAGTTCTTC
TRBV6-5,NA,NA,TRBJ2-3,CASSYLGVDTQYF,TGTGCCAGCAGTTACCTGGGGGTAGATACGCAGTATTTT
TRBV29-1,TRBD1,few,TRBJ2-1,CSVEDPQGLKQFF,TGCAGCGTTGAAGATCCACAGGGGCTCAAGCAGTTCTTC